This is a list of T cell receptor beta chains from one sample in a study of blood T cell repertoires in COVID-19. The data were produced by immunoSEQ multiplex PCR, yet TCRdb's version contains in-frame clones alone and is incomplete. The sample shows around 200,000 clones, over 80% of them seen only once. Input material: PBMCs or T cells enriched from blood (not recorded which). The receptors come from a man between 18 and 29 years old with acute COVID-19. Both conserved end residues are part of each CDR3. The D gene is left open where the match is weak. Size is stated for part of the rows, as once, few or many counts, or as a class when the clone is expanded.

size: .
J: TRBJ2-1
D: TRBD2
V: TRBV5-1
DNA: TGCGCCAGCAGCAATCCGGGACTAGCGGGGATGTCTGGCAATGAGCAGTTCTTC
CDR3: CASSNPGLAGMSGNEQFF

size: .
J: TRBJ1-5
D: TRBD1
V: TRBV28
DNA: TGTGCCAGCAGTTTAGGGACAGGGTTCGATCAGCCCCAGCATTTT
CDR3: CASSLGTGFDQPQHF

size: .
J: TRBJ1-2
D: .
V: TRBV28
DNA: TGTGCCAGCACCACAGGGTTTGGCTACACCTTC
CDR3: CASTTGFGYTF

size: .
J: TRBJ1-4
D: .
V: TRBV19
DNA: TGTGCCAGTAGTATCGCGGAAGAAAAACTGTTTTTT
CDR3: CASSIAEEKLFF

size: .
J: TRBJ2-7
D: .
V: TRBV5-4
DNA: TGTGCCAGCAGCTTAGGGGGAAAACTCTACGAGCAGTACTTC
CDR3: CASSLGGKLYEQYF

size: once
J: TRBJ2-5
D: TRBD1
V: TRBV14
DNA: TGTGCCAGCAGCCAAGAATGGAGGACCGCGGGACAGGGGGCCAAGACCCAGTACTTC
CDR3: CASSQEWRTAGQGAKTQYF

size: once
J: TRBJ1-2
D: .
V: TRBV6-5
DNA: TGTGCCAGCGTAAAGGGAGCTAACTATGGCTACACCTTC
CDR3: CASVKGANYGYTF

size: .
J: TRBJ2-3
D: TRBD2
V: TRBV18
DNA: TGTGCCAGCTCACCCGGACTAGCGGGATTTCCAGATACGCAGTATTTT
CDR3: CASSPGLAGFPDTQYF

size: .
J: TRBJ2-2
D: TRBD2
V: TRBV15
DNA: TGTGCCACCAGCACCTTCGGGACTAGCGGCACCGGGGAGCTGTTTTTT
CDR3: CATSTFGTSGTGELFF

size: .
J: TRBJ1-1
D: .
V: TRBV6-5
DNA: TGTGCCACCGTTCCCAGGCTTGAAGGCACTGAAGCTTTCTTT
CDR3: CATVPRLEGTEAFF

size: .
J: TRBJ2-1
D: .
V: TRBV21-1
DNA: TGTGCCAGCAGCCAGGGGAAGGTAGGTGAGCAGTTCTTC
CDR3: CASSQGKVGEQFF

size: .
J: TRBJ2-7
D: TRBD2
V: TRBV7-3
DNA: TGTGCCAGCAGCTCCAGCGGGGGAGCCTACGAGCAGTACTTC
CDR3: CASSSSGGAYEQYF

size: .
J: TRBJ2-3
D: TRBD2
V: TRBV28
DNA: TGTGCCAGCAGTTCCCCCTCGACTAGCGGGAGATGGGGGTTCGGCACAGATACGCAGTATTTT
CDR3: CASSSPSTSGRWGFGTDTQYF

size: .
J: TRBJ2-1
D: TRBD1
V: TRBV4-1
DNA: TGCGCCAGCAGCCAAATCCCGGGGACAGACAATGAGCAGTTCTTC
CDR3: CASSQIPGTDNEQFF

size: .
J: TRBJ1-5
D: .
V: TRBV7-3
DNA: TGTGCCAGCAGCGTGCAACAGGGCCAGCCCCAGCATTTT
CDR3: CASSVQQGQPQHF

size: .
J: TRBJ2-2
D: TRBD1
V: TRBV6-2/TRBV6-3
DNA: TGTGCCAGCAGTCCAACAAGATACAGGGGGCTGAACACCGGGGAGCTGTTTTTT
CDR3: CASSPTRYRGLNTGELFF

size: .
J: TRBJ2-7
D: TRBD1
V: TRBV6-2/TRBV6-3
DNA: TGTGCCAGCAGTCGCCGGGACAGATACTCCTACGAGCAGTACTTC
CDR3: CASSRRDRYSYEQYF

size: .
J: TRBJ2-1
D: TRBD2
V: TRBV25-1
DNA: TGTGCCACCTCATCGGGCGGGAGAGAGAATAATGAGCAGTTCTTC
CDR3: CATSSGGRENNEQFF

size: .
J: TRBJ1-5
D: TRBD1
V: TRBV3-1/TRBV3-2
DNA: TGTGCCAGCAGCGCGACAGGGTTTCAGCCCCAGCATTTT
CDR3: CASSATGFQPQHF

size: .
J: TRBJ2-7
D: .
V: TRBV7-8
DNA: TGTGCCAGCAGCGGACAGACAGAACCTTACGAGCAGTACTTC
CDR3: CASSGQTEPYEQYF

size: .
J: TRBJ2-1
D: TRBD2
V: TRBV12-5
DNA: TGTGCTAGTGCCCCGACTAGCGTCGATGAGCAGTTCTTC
CDR3: CASAPTSVDEQFF

size: few
J: TRBJ2-2
D: TRBD2
V: TRBV7-8
DNA: TGTGCCAGCAGCCTCCCCCAGACTAGCGGGAACACCGGGGAGCTGTTTTTT
CDR3: CASSLPQTSGNTGELFF

size: many
J: TRBJ2-7
D: TRBD1
V: TRBV30
DNA: TGTGCCTGGAGTGCGTATCCGGGACAGCCTACCACGCAGTACTTC
CDR3: CAWSAYPGQPTTQYF

size: .
J: TRBJ1-4
D: .
V: TRBV4-2
DNA: TGTGCCAGCAGCCTTCGGACTAGTCGCACTAATGAAAAACTGTTTTTT
CDR3: CASSLRTSRTNEKLFF

size: few
J: TRBJ1-3
D: TRBD1
V: TRBV5-1
DNA: TGCGCCAGCAGCGCGGACAGGGAGGGAAACACCATATATTTT
CDR3: CASSADREGNTIYF

size: .
J: TRBJ1-1
D: .
V: TRBV5-1
DNA: TGCGCCAGCAGCTTGGATGGGGGGGCCGTCGCTGAAGCTTTCTTT
CDR3: CASSLDGGAVAEAFF

size: .
J: TRBJ1-1
D: .
V: TRBV4-1
DNA: TGCGCCAGCAGCAGGGGCTCTGAAGCTTTCTTT
CDR3: CASSRGSEAFF

size: .
J: TRBJ1-4
D: TRBD1
V: TRBV6-1
DNA: TGTGCCAGCAGTGAATTGGGGACAGGGGGAAAACTGTTTTTT
CDR3: CASSELGTGGKLFF

size: .
J: TRBJ1-6
D: TRBD1
V: TRBV12-5
DNA: TGTGCTAGTGGTTTGGTACTGGACAGGGGGAAGTCACCCCTCCACTTT
CDR3: CASGLVLDRGKSPLHF

size: once
J: TRBJ1-3
D: .
V: TRBV28
DNA: TGTGCCAGCAGTTCCGCGTGGGCCCACATTGGAAACACCATATATTTT
CDR3: CASSSAWAHIGNTIYF

size: .
J: TRBJ1-1
D: .
V: TRBV11-2
DNA: TGTGCCAGCAGCTTAGGGCAGGGCTTTAAGAACGCTGAAGCTTTCTTT
CDR3: CASSLGQGFKNAEAFF

size: .
J: TRBJ1-6
D: .
V: TRBV18
DNA: TGTGCCAGCTCACCACTGGAGAATTCACCCCTCCACTTT
CDR3: CASSPLENSPLHF

size: .
J: TRBJ2-7
D: TRBD2
V: TRBV19
DNA: TGTGCCAGTAGTAATAGCCCCGGGACTAGCGTCACATACGAGCAGTACTTC
CDR3: CASSNSPGTSVTYEQYF

size: .
J: TRBJ1-3
D: .
V: TRBV5-1
DNA: TGCGCCAGCAGCTTGGACAGCTCTGGAAACACCATATATTTT
CDR3: CASSLDSSGNTIYF

size: once
J: TRBJ2-3
D: .
V: TRBV9
DNA: TGTGCCAGCAGCGGAGGGGGATACACAGATACGCAGTATTTT
CDR3: CASSGGGYTDTQYF

size: few
J: TRBJ2-2
D: TRBD2
V: TRBV27
DNA: TGTGCCAGCAGTTTAATCGGGACTAGCGGCACCGGGGAGCTGTTTTTT
CDR3: CASSLIGTSGTGELFF

size: many
J: TRBJ2-7
D: TRBD2
V: TRBV28
DNA: TGTGCCAGCAGGACTAGCGGGAGGGCTCCCCACGAGCAGTACTTC
CDR3: CASRTSGRAPHEQYF

size: .
J: TRBJ1-2
D: TRBD1
V: TRBV7-2
DNA: TGTGCCAGCAGCTTAAGGGGGCAGAATGGCTACACCTTC
CDR3: CASSLRGQNGYTF

size: .
J: TRBJ1-3
D: .
V: TRBV10-3
DNA: TGTGCCATCAGCGGGGACATATCTGGAAACACCATATATTTT
CDR3: CAISGDISGNTIYF

size: .
J: TRBJ1-4
D: TRBD1
V: TRBV3-1/TRBV3-2
DNA: TGTGCCAGCAGCCATTCAGGACAGGGAGGGAGTGAAAAACTGTTTTTT
CDR3: CASSHSGQGGSEKLFF

size: .
J: TRBJ1-6
D: TRBD1
V: TRBV6-4
DNA: TGTGCCAGCAGTGAAACAGGGGATAATTCACCCCTCCACTTT
CDR3: CASSETGDNSPLHF

size: .
J: TRBJ2-1
D: .
V: TRBV7-2
DNA: TGTGCCAGCAGCTTAGGGGGCGGCTCCTACAATGAGCAGTTCTTC
CDR3: CASSLGGGSYNEQFF

size: .
J: TRBJ2-5
D: .
V: TRBV4-2
DNA: TGTGCCAGCAGCCAAGATGGACAGCCCGGACAAGACCAGTACTTC
CDR3: CASSQDGQPGQDQYF

size: .
J: TRBJ2-7
D: .
V: TRBV11-2
DNA: TGTGCCAGCAGCTTAGGGGTTAGGCACAGGGTGTCCTACGAGCAGTACTTC
CDR3: CASSLGVRHRVSYEQYF

size: .
J: TRBJ2-1
D: TRBD2
V: TRBV4-1
DNA: TGCGCCAGCAGCCAAGGGCCTCCGACTAGCGGGAGCAACAATGAGCAGTTCTTC
CDR3: CASSQGPPTSGSNNEQFF

size: .
J: TRBJ1-3
D: .
V: TRBV28
DNA: TGTGCCAGCAGTTTAGAGTACGGGTCCGTGGGAAACACCATATATTTT
CDR3: CASSLEYGSVGNTIYF

size: .
J: TRBJ2-1
D: .
V: TRBV19
DNA: TGTGCCAGTAGTAACCAACATTACAATGAGCAGTTCTTC
CDR3: CASSNQHYNEQFF

size: .
J: TRBJ2-2
D: TRBD1
V: TRBV9
DNA: TGTGCCAGCACCCTAGGACAGGGTCTAACCGGGGAGCTGTTTTTT
CDR3: CASTLGQGLTGELFF

size: .
J: TRBJ2-5
D: TRBD1
V: TRBV7-6
DNA: TGTGCCAGCAGCTTAGCGGGGACAGGGAGTGAGACCCAGTACTTC
CDR3: CASSLAGTGSETQYF

size: .
J: TRBJ2-3
D: TRBD2
V: TRBV9
DNA: TGTGCCAGCAGCACCAACAAGCGGACTAGCGGGAGCCCAGATACGCAGTATTTT
CDR3: CASSTNKRTSGSPDTQYF

size: .
J: TRBJ2-7
D: TRBD1
V: TRBV5-1
DNA: TGCGCCAGCAGCTCCCGGACAGGGAGTAGATACGAGCAGTACTTC
CDR3: CASSSRTGSRYEQYF

size: .
J: TRBJ2-1
D: TRBD2
V: TRBV15
DNA: TGTGCCACCAGCAGAGCCGGGACTAGCGGGTACAATGAGCAGTTCTTC
CDR3: CATSRAGTSGYNEQFF

size: .
J: TRBJ1-6
D: TRBD1
V: TRBV27
DNA: TGTGCCAGCAGTTCCACATCGACAGGGTGGTCTTGGTCACCCCTCCACTTT
CDR3: CASSSTSTGWSWSPLHF